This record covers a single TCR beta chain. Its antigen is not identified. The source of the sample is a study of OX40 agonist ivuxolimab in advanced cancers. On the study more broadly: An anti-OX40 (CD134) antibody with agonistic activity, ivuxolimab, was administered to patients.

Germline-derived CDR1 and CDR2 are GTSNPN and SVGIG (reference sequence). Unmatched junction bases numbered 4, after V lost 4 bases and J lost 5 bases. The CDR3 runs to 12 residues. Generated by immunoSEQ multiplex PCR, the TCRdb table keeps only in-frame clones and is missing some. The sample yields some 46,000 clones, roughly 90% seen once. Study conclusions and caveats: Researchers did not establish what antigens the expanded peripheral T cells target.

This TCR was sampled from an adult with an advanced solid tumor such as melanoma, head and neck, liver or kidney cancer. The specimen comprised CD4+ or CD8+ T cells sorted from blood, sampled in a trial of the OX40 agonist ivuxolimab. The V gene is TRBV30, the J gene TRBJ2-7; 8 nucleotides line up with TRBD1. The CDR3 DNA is TGTGCCTGGACGACAGGGGCCCACGAGCAGTACTTC. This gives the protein CAWTTGAHEQYF.